The 27 T cell receptor beta chains presented below share a single source sample, sequenced in a study of blood T cell repertoires in COVID-19 (TCRdb year 2020). Libraries were constructed by the immunoSEQ multiplex PCR assay. TCRdb took over this immuneACCESS table, retaining in-frame rearrangements with V and J assigned. Such tables are incomplete; in checked studies, under half of the missing clones stem from an unresolved V gene, and the remainder is unexplained. The table for this sample lists fewer than 20,000 clones; approximately 83% of them were counted only once. Around 30% of the sample rests with the top ten. Sequenced: peripheral blood. All receptors derive from a man in his sixties or seventies in a cohort sampled during active COVID-19.

This clone was recorded only once. The chain combines TRBV5-4 with TRBJ1-4; D is uncertain. V lost 3 bases and J lost 3, with 15 bases in between. Per the germline V gene, CDR1 is SGHNT and CDR2 is YYREEE (reference sequence). The CDR3 length is 16 residues. The CDR3 region is CASSSTQEAANEKLFF. The CDR3 DNA is TGTGCCAGCAGCTCCACTCAGGAAGCAGCTAATGAAAAACTGTTTTTT. Full variable domain (remainder filled in from reference TRBV5-4 and TRBJ1-4): ETGVTQSPTHLIKTRGQQVTLRCSSQSGHNTVSWYQQALGQGPQFIFQYYREEENGRGNFPPRFSGLQFPNYSSELNVNALELDDSALYLCASSSTQEAANEKLFFGSGTQLSVL.

The chain uses TRBV5-1 and TRBJ2-3; D is possibly TRBD2 (6 bases). This CDR3 is built from 18 residues. The V end lost 0 bases, the J end lost 0 bases, and 17 bases lay between the germline ends. Germline CDR1 SGHRS, CDR2 YFSETQ. Written as DNA, the CDR3 is TGCGCCAGCAGCTTGGAACGGGGCGGGGCCACTAGCACAGATACGCAGTATTTT. Translated, it gives CASSLERGGATSTDTQYF.

V is TRBV30 and J is TRBJ1-5; possibly TRBD1 for D (6 bases). Germline loops: CDR1 GTSNPN, CDR2 SVGIG (reference sequence). This CDR3 is built from 13 residues. V lost 2 bases to trimming and J lost 3 bases, with 8 bases between them. The CDR3 here is CAWSRQDNQPQHF. In DNA form, the CDR3 reads TGTGCCTGGAGTAGACAGGACAATCAGCCCCAGCATTTT.

The rearrangement links TRBV7-2 to TRBJ2-5; D remains ambiguous. Germline V lookup: CDR1 SGHTA, CDR2 FQGNSA. This CDR3 spans 14 amino acids. V was clipped by 5 bases and J by 1 base, with 11 bases between them. This CDR3 reads CASSPRRSQETQYF. As DNA, the CDR3 is TGTGCCAGCAGCCCTAGGCGGAGCCAAGAGACCCAGTACTTC.

The chain has TRBV4-1 and TRBJ2-7; perhaps TRBD1 as D (6 bases). Germline V gives CDR1 MGHRA, CDR2 YSYEKL. Trimming took 3 bases from V and 7 from J, leaving 13 bases between them. The CDR3 contains 13 residues. The CDR3 protein is CASSHVEGEEQYF. CDR3 in DNA: TGCGCCAGCAGCCATGTCGAGGGGGAGGAGCAGTACTTC.

The V call is TRBV9, the J call TRBJ2-2, with a weak D call TRBD2 (5 bases). CDR3 length: 13 residues. V lost 2 bases to trimming and J lost 7 bases, with 9 bases between them. Germline V gene data show CDR1 as SGDLS and CDR2 as YYNGEE. The CDR3 coding sequence is TGTGCCAGCAGCGTCGCGGGCGTCGGGGAGCTGTTTTTT. Amino acids: CASSVAGVGELFF.

J is TRBJ1-4 and V is TRBV19; 9 bases line up with TRBD1. CDR3 length: 15 residues. V was clipped by 5 bases and J by 7 bases; unmatched bases: 8. CDR1 is LNHDA and CDR2 is SQIVND in the germline V gene (reference sequence). CDR3 sequence (DNA): TGTGCCAGTAGTCGCACACAGGGGGCCGTTGAAAAACTGTTTTTT. It codes for CASSRTQGAVEKLFF.

The rearrangement uses TRBV28 and TRBJ1-1; perhaps TRBD1 as D (5 bases). CDR1 MDHEN and CDR2 SYDVKM come from the germline V gene. The CDR3 covers 13 residues. Trimming removed 11 bases at V and 12 bases at J, with 25 bases between. DNA of the CDR3: TGTGCCGTACACGGAAACCAGGGCCAGCGCCCTTTCTTT. It codes for CAVHGNQGQRPFF. The full variable domain, with the rest looked up from reference TRBV28 and TRBJ1-1, is DVKVTQSSRYLVKRTGEKVFLECVQDMDHENMFWYRQDPGLGLRLIYFSYDVKMKEKGDIPEGYSVSREKKERFSLILESASTNQTSMYLCAVHGNQGQRPFFGQGTRLTVV.

The genes are TRBV6-5 and TRBJ1-4; weak D call: TRBD1 (6 bases). The CDR3 loop spans 16 amino acids. Germline V gene data show CDR1 as MNHEY and CDR2 as SVGAGI. Trimming cost V 4 bases and J 5 bases, with 17 bases left between them. The CDR3 loop reads CASSSLTGKRNEKLFF. The CDR3 DNA reads TGTGCCAGCAGTTCCCTTACAGGGAAACGAAATGAAAAACTGTTTTTT.

J is TRBJ1-1 and V is TRBV18; no firm D call. Deletions cut 6 bases from V and 4 bases from J, with 21 bases between. The CDR3 extends over 16 amino acids. The germline V gene has CDR1 KGHSH and CDR2 LQKENI. The CDR3 region is CASSPADGGRSTEAFF. DNA of the CDR3: TGTGCCAGCTCCCCCGCGGATGGAGGTCGGAGCACTGAAGCTTTCTTT.

This sequence joins TRBV24-1 and TRBJ2-2, with 7 bases identical to TRBD1. The CDR3 covers 14 residues. Germline CDR1 and CDR2: KGHDR and SFDVKD. Trimming at V came to 7 bases and at J to 1 base, leaving 2 bases not matched to a gene. The chain's CDR3 is CATRRGQNTGELFF. CDR3 sequence (DNA): TGTGCCACCAGGAGGGGGCAGAACACCGGGGAGCTGTTTTTT.

The chain employs TRBV7-2 and TRBJ2-5; 7 bases are a match to TRBD2. Trimming cost V 3 bases and J 9 bases; bases outside gene matches: 10. Germline V CDR1 and CDR2: SGHTA, FQGNSA. The CDR3 is 14 amino acids. DNA of the CDR3: TGTGCCAGCAGCTTCGGAGGCGCGGGGGACGCCCAGTACTTC. Translated: CASSFGGAGDAQYF.

The V gene is TRBV6-5, the J gene TRBJ2-1; 9 nucleotides agree with TRBD1. In germline, CDR1 is MNHEY, CDR2 SVGAGI. The CDR3 is made up of 15 amino acids. The V and J ends lost 6 bases and 7 bases, in that order; junction bases with no gene match: 10. The CDR3 sequence: CASSRGDRDKNEQFF. In DNA form, the CDR3 reads TGTGCCAGCAGCCGAGGGGACAGGGACAAGAATGAGCAGTTCTTC.

The chain employs TRBV9 and TRBJ1-1, with a tentative D call TRBD1 (5 bases). V lost 0 bases and J lost 4, with 10 bases in between. CDR1 and CDR2 (germline): SGDLS, YYNGEE. The CDR3 sequence is 14 residues long. The CDR3 reads CASSVVGEVTEAFF. The CDR3 nucleotides read TGTGCCAGCAGCGTAGTAGGGGAGGTCACTGAAGCTTTCTTT.

The chain joins TRBV27 to TRBJ2-2; D is uncertain. CDR1 is MNHEY, CDR2 SMNVEV, per germline (reference sequence). Trimming cost V 8 bases and J 2 bases, with 18 bases left between them. This CDR3 comprises 16 residues. CDR3 nucleotide sequence: TGTGCCAGCCGCCTCGGCCTCCGGAGTAACACCGGGGAGCTGTTTTTT. Translation: CASRLGLRSNTGELFF.

The genes are TRBV4-3 and TRBJ1-4; tentatively, D is TRBD1 (6 bases). CDR1 LGHNA and CDR2 YSLEER come from the germline V gene. The CDR3 loop spans 17 amino acids. The germline V and J ends were trimmed by 4 bases and 5 bases, with 20 bases remaining between them. The CDR3 bases are TGCGCCAGCAGCCCGGGCCCGCGACAGGTACCCAATGAAAAACTGTTTTTT. This translates into CASSPGPRQVPNEKLFF.

The V and J genes are TRBV9 and TRBJ1-2, with 7 bases aligning to TRBD1. This CDR3 has 14 residues. V trimming: 0 bases; J trimming: 5 bases; junction bases outside the gene matches: 4. Per the germline V gene, CDR1 is SGDLS and CDR2 is YYNGEE. CDR3 nucleotides: TGTGCCAGCAGCGTAGGAGGGGGCCTTTATGGCTACACCTTC. This gives the protein CASSVGGGLYGYTF.

The V gene is TRBV11-2, the J gene TRBJ2-4; 10 bases match TRBD1. With V trimmed by 3 bases and J by 0 bases, 2 bases remained unmatched. In germline, CDR1 is SGHAT, CDR2 FQNNGV. The CDR3 is 16 amino acids. The CDR3 is CASSLTGGAAKNIQYF. In nucleotides, the CDR3 is TGTGCCAGCAGCTTGACAGGGGGCGCAGCCAAAAACATTCAGTACTTC.

A note on this clone: Compared with germline, one end of the junction differs, possibly owing to a read error. The rearrangement uses TRBV6-2 or TRBV6-3 and TRBJ2-6, with D unclear. The CDR3 runs 17 residues. The germline V gene encodes CDR1 MNHEY and CDR2 SVGEGT. CDR3 in DNA: TGTGCCGGCAGTTATTGGGCCCGGAACTCTGGGGCCAACGTCCTGACTTTC. It specifies CAGSYWARNSGANVLTF.

The genes are TRBV19 and TRBJ1-3; the D is unclear. The CDR3 consists of 15 residues. Germline lookup yields CDR1 LNHDA and CDR2 SQIVND (reference sequence). Trimming pared 2 bases from V and 4 bases from J, leaving 12 bases between. The CDR3 region is CASSISQTRGNTIYF. For the CDR3, the DNA is TGTGCCAGTAGTATATCACAGACGAGAGGAAACACCATATATTTT.

The chain couples TRBV28 to TRBJ2-1, with 11 bases aligning to TRBD2. Per germline, CDR1 MDHEN and CDR2 SYDVKM. J was trimmed by 7 bases and V by 4 bases; bases with no gene match: 6. The CDR3 runs to 15 residues. Here the CDR3 reads CASSWASGRRNEQFF. DNA of the CDR3: TGTGCCAGCAGTTGGGCTAGCGGGAGGAGGAATGAGCAGTTCTTC.

The chain employs TRBV5-8 and TRBJ1-2; D gene ambiguous. Trimming took off 2 bases at V and 8 bases at J, with 13 bases between the two ends. CDR3 length equals 13 residues. Germline assignment: CDR1 SGHTS and CDR2 YDEGEE. CDR3 loop: CASSFGEAGGYTF. The CDR3 nucleotides are TGTGCCAGCAGCTTCGGGGAAGCGGGCGGCTACACCTTC.

The chain carries TRBV7-6 and TRBJ2-3; 9 bases align to TRBD2. This CDR3 spans 16 amino acids. With 5 bases clipped from V and 0 bases from J, the junction kept 6 bases outside the gene matches. CDR1 and CDR2 (germline): SGHVS, FNYEAQ. DNA for the CDR3: TGTGCCAGCAGCCGCCCTCTAGCGGGGAGCACAGATACGCAGTATTTT. Translating it yields CASSRPLAGSTDTQYF.

The chain links TRBV5-6 to TRBJ2-7; D is possibly TRBD2 (5 bases). Germline CDR1 reads SGHDT; CDR2 reads YYEEEE. The CDR3 has 14 amino acids. The V end was cut by 0 bases, the J end by 3 bases, with 10 bases between. The CDR3 DNA reads TGTGCCAGCAGCTTGGGGCGGGCTATCTACGAGCAGTACTTC. This codes for CASSLGRAIYEQYF.

V is TRBV30 and J is TRBJ2-3; no reliable D call. Germline V gives CDR1 GTSNPN, CDR2 SVGIG (reference sequence). The CDR3 length is 14 residues. V was pared by 3 bases and J by 0 bases, with 10 bases between. CDR3: CAWRTRLSTDTQYF. Here the CDR3 DNA reads TGTGCCTGGAGAACCCGACTTAGCACAGATACGCAGTATTTT.

This sequence joins TRBV7-9 and TRBJ1-6; 7 bases match TRBD1. The CDR3 loop spans 15 amino acids. Germline V gives CDR1 SEHNR, CDR2 FQNEAQ (reference sequence). With V trimmed by 1 base and J by 5 bases, 2 bases remained unmatched. CDR3 DNA sequence: TGTGCCAGCAGCTTAGGAGGGGGCCATAATTCACCCCTCCACTTT. Its translation: CASSLGGGHNSPLHF. Complete variable domain (other parts from reference TRBV7-9 and TRBJ1-6): DTGVSQNPRHKITKRGQNVTFRCDPISEHNRLYWYRQTLGQGPEFLTYFQNEAQLEKSRLLSDRFSAERPKGSFSTLEIQRTEQGDSAMYLCASSLGGGHNSPLHFGNGTRLTVT.

The chain employs TRBV5-4 and TRBJ2-1, with D perhaps matching TRBD2 (6 bases). The CDR3 is made up of 15 amino acids. Per the germline V gene, CDR1 is SGHNT and CDR2 is YYREEE (reference sequence). Deletions cut 2 bases from V and 8 bases from J, with 17 bases between. The CDR3 loop is CASSLDGRVDDEQFF. CDR3 in DNA: TGTGCCAGCAGCTTAGACGGGAGAGTAGACGATGAGCAGTTCTTC.